This TCR beta chain was sequenced in a study of T cells in Graves' hyperthyroidism and ophthalmopathy. Study-level findings and limits: Ophthalmopathy was distinguished from stable hyperthyroidism by 13 V-J signatures. Clonotypes that were expanded in thyroid above 0.001 mostly appeared in blood too.

Germline CDR1 is DFQATT and CDR2 is SNEGSKA (reference sequence). The CDR3 is 15 residues long. Trimming removed 6 bases from V and 1 base from J, with 18 bases in between. Pregnant or lactating patients were excluded, as were those with uncontrolled infection or other autoimmune disease. PBMCs came from about 10 ml fresh peripheral blood. Amplified TCR beta CDR3 regions derived from RNA transcripts. Initially, a first-round RT-PCR of the TCR CDR3 employed the HTBI primer set. Via MiXCR, TCRdb re-called the multiplex PCR reads, giving one row per CDR3 protein. The data hold around 600,000 distinct CDR3 sequences, with approximately 15% observed a single time. Comment on this clonotype: Its antigen is currently unknown.

The specimen was blood. This sequence was found in a woman in her 40s with Graves' ophthalmopathy. V gene TRBV20-1 combines with J gene TRBJ2-5; TRBD2 might be the D (6 bases). The CDR3 DNA is TGCAGTGCCCACGGGGGAAAGGCGGTCCAAGAGACCCAGTACTTC. Translating it yields CSAHGGKAVQETQYF.